This T cell receptor (beta chain) derives from a study of CD8+CD57+ T cells in acquired aplastic anemia. Study in general: The average for DNA from sorted CD4+ and CD8+ cells was 3 to 3.5 ug.

This clonotype was recorded a few times. Its antigen is not known. The study profiled TCR beta VDJ and CDR3 using genomic DNA as template. TCRdb re-called the reads through MiXCR, storing one row per CDR3 protein. The sample contains about 160,000 distinct CDR3 sequences, about 64% of which appear only once. Study-level points and caveats: Almost 30 shared CD8+ CDR3s appeared highly expressed within patients' immunodominant clones. Significance was not reached for CD8+ Simpson's diversity between patients and controls.

Patients picked for sequencing had shown CD8+CD57+ cell expansion detected by flow cytometry. Patients had not yet gotten any therapy when their blood was taken for sampling. Sequencing input: sorted CD4+, CD8+, or CD8+CD57+ T cells (not recorded which) from PBMCs. This clonotype originated in a human donor with aplastic anemia.

The CDR3 DNA sequence: TGTGCCATCAGTGAGTCGACAGGGACGGAACAGTACTTC. The encoded protein is CAISESTGTEQYF. This chain connects TRBV10-3 to TRBJ2-4; TRBD1 agrees at 7 bases. This CDR3 region has 13 residues. Germline V gene lookup returns CDR1 ENHRY and CDR2 SYGVKD. The junction had 6 bases not matched to a gene; V was cut back by 0 bases and J by 13 bases.